Below, one T cell receptor beta chain is given with its context. The V and J ends lost 0 bases and 7 bases respectively, with 4 bases between them. Germline V gene lookup returns CDR1 SGHRS and CDR2 YFSETQ. The CDR3 runs to 12 residues. These data originate in a study of shared clonotypes between healthy human individuals. Study-wide context: The donor pool was made up of two women and a few men aged 18 to 49. Three plates were used per donor for CD4 naive, three for CD4 memory, two for CD8 naive and one for CD8 memory.

The method was immunoSEQ multiplex PCR; TCRdb's version includes in-frame clones alone and lacks a portion of them. The sample yields under 1 million clones, 92% seen once. Naive CD8 isolation took CD45RO-negative cells positively selected for CCR7 and excluded terminally differentiated effector memory CD45RA+ cells. Participating donors were healthy, HIV-negative adults free of recent acute infections or vaccinations. The chain uses TRBV5-1 and TRBJ2-2; the D is unclear. The sequence was obtained from a man aged 30-40 years in good health. Sequenced input: naive CD8+ T cells sorted from blood. For the CDR3, the DNA is TGCGCCAGCAGCTTGGTAGGCGGGGAGCTGTTTTTT. Amino acid sequence: CASSLVGGELFF.